These 26 T cell receptor beta chains were sequenced from one sample in a study of T cells in Graves' hyperthyroidism and ophthalmopathy. RNA transcripts yielded amplified TCR beta CDR3 regions. The study used the HTBI primer set for a first-round RT-PCR of the TCR CDR3. TCRdb ran MiXCR on the multiplex PCR reads and lists one entry per CDR3 protein. The data contain roughly 300,000 distinct CDR3 sequences, 18% of them singletons. Sequencing input: blood. All receptors come from a woman aged 50 to 65 with Graves' hyperthyroidism.

This clonotype showed up just a few times. The chain joins TRBV6-1 to TRBJ2-2, with 7 bases fitting TRBD1. Germline loops: CDR1 MNHNS, CDR2 SASEGT. V lost 6 bases and J lost 0; bases outside the gene matches: 7. The length of the CDR3 is 16 residues. CDR3 bases: TGTGCCAGCAGCTTGGGTACAGGGGCGAACACCGGGGAGCTGTTTTTT. It translates to CASSLGTGANTGELFF.

This clonotype was detected ten times or more. This chain joins TRBV2 and TRBJ2-7, with 9 bases that match TRBD1. The CDR3 contains 15 residues. Germline CDR1 SNHLY, CDR2 FYNNEI. J lost 2 bases, V lost 4 bases, and 6 bases had no gene match. CDR3 nucleotide sequence: TGTGCCAGCAGTGGGGAGGGACAGGGCACCTACGAGCAGTACTTC. Its protein product is CASSGEGQGTYEQYF. Full variable domain (outside the CDR3, taken from reference TRBV2 and TRBJ2-7): EPEVTQTPSHQVTQMGQEVILRCVPISNHLYFYWYRQILGQKVEFLVSFYNNEISEKSEIFDDQFSVERPDGSNFTLKIRSTKLEDSAMYFCASSGEGQGTYEQYFGPGTRLTVT.

Note on this clonotype: A single base separates this from a much larger clone, so it may be a read error. V gene TRBV3-1 combines with J gene TRBJ2-3, with 7 bases matching TRBD2. Germline CDR1 and CDR2: LGHDT and YNNKEL (reference sequence). Trimming cost V 5 bases and J 6 bases; bases outside gene matches: 11. CDR3 length: 15 residues. For the CDR3, the DNA is TGTGCCAGCAGCTTTGGCGGGGGTTCCGGGGATACGCAGTATTTT. Translation gives CASSFGGGSGDTQYF.

The rearrangement joins TRBV28 to TRBJ2-6; D perhaps matches TRBD2 (8 bases). With 4 bases removed from V and 2 bases from J, the gap between germline ends came to 12 bases. The CDR3 has 16 residues. Looked up from germline, CDR1 is MDHEN and CDR2 is SYDVKM. The CDR3 region is CASSSGGGAGANVLTF. CDR3 coding DNA: TGTGCCAGCAGTTCGGGAGGGGGCGCTGGGGCCAACGTCCTGACTTTC.

This clonotype was counted at least ten times. This chain links TRBV6-1 with TRBJ1-1, with TRBD1 matching 7 bases. J lost 3 bases, V lost 5 bases, and 3 bases had no gene match. This CDR3 contains 13 residues. Germline V gene data show CDR1 as MNHNS and CDR2 as SASEGT. The CDR3 coding sequence is TGTGCCAGCAGTTTACAGGGGTACACTGAAGCTTTCTTT. Translated, it gives CASSLQGYTEAFF.

This clonotype appeared many times. CDR3 bases: TGCGCCAGCAGCTTGTCCGGGAGGACAGATACGCAGTATTTT. Residues: CASSLSGRTDTQYF. The rearrangement joins TRBV5-1 to TRBJ2-3, with 7 bases identical to TRBD2. Unmatched junction bases numbered 2, after V lost 1 base and J lost 3 bases. From germline, CDR1 is SGHRS and CDR2 YFSETQ. This CDR3 spans 14 amino acids.

This clonotype was counted a few times. The chain is built from TRBV2 and TRBJ2-7; weak D call: TRBD1 (6 bases). Germline V lookup: CDR1 SNHLY, CDR2 FYNNEI. The CDR3 sequence is 10 residues long. V was trimmed by 8 bases and J by 6 bases, leaving 8 bases between them. The CDR3 coding sequence is TGTGCCAGCCAGGGGAGCGAGCAGTACTTC. Protein product: CASQGSEQYF.

In this sample, this clonotype turned up once. A single base separates this from a much larger clone, so it may be a read error. V usage is TRBV20-1 and J usage is TRBJ1-2; TRBD1 aligns across 8 bases. The length of the CDR3 is 15 residues. Germline V gene data show CDR1 as DFQATT and CDR2 as SNEGSKA (reference sequence). CDR3 residues: CGGLDREGISYGYTF. The CDR3, as DNA: TGCGGGGGACTGGACAGGGAAGGTATAAGCTATGGCTACACCTTC.

This clonotype was found a few times. Sequence at one end of the junction differs from germline and may be a read error. V and J are TRBV19 and TRBJ1-5, with 8 positions matching TRBD1. The length of the CDR3 is 13 residues. Germline V CDR1 and CDR2: LNHDA, SQIVND (reference sequence). The CDR3 DNA reads TGTGCCAGTAGTGCAGGGGGCAAACAGCCCCAGCATTTT. The encoded protein is CASSAGGKQPQHF.

The table lists this clonotype with many counts. V and J are TRBV11-2 and TRBJ2-7; D is perhaps TRBD2 (5 bases). The CDR3 is 13 amino acids. The V end lost 6 bases, the J end lost 6 bases, and 15 bases lay between the germline ends. Germline CDR1 reads SGHAT; CDR2 reads FQNNGV. The DNA for the CDR3 is TGTGCCAGCAGATCGGGGAGCGGCCGCGAGCAGTACTTC. Its protein product is CASRSGSGREQYF.

This clonotype was recorded many times. The chain recombines TRBV6-1 with TRBJ2-1; TRBD1 aligns across 7 bases. There are 15 residues in the CDR3. The V segment lost 7 bases and the J segment 4 bases; nucleotides outside the gene matches: 10. Germline lookup yields CDR1 MNHNS and CDR2 SASEGT. The CDR3, as DNA: TGTGCCAGCACGCCAGGACAGGCAGTTTACAATGAGCAGTTCTTC. As protein: CASTPGQAVYNEQFF.

This clonotype showed up many times. The chain recombines TRBV6-1 with TRBJ2-3; TRBD2 might be the D (6 bases). From germline, CDR1 is MNHNS and CDR2 SASEGT. V gave up 2 bases and J gave up 0 bases, with 15 bases separating them. This CDR3 has 17 amino acids. CDR3 in amino acids: CASSEWWSGWSTDTQYF. The DNA for the CDR3 is TGTGCCAGCAGTGAATGGTGGAGCGGGTGGAGCACAGATACGCAGTATTTT.

CDR3 sequence: CASSEDGRPTNEKLFF. The CDR3 DNA reads TGTGCCAGCAGTGAAGACGGTCGGCCAACTAATGAAAAACTGTTTTTT. This chain uses TRBV2 with TRBJ1-4; D not resolved. The V gene's germline CDR1 is SNHLY and CDR2 FYNNEI. V gave up 1 base and J gave up 0 bases, with 9 bases separating them. There are 16 residues in the CDR3.

This clonotype was counted ten times or more. The chain combines TRBV18 with TRBJ2-1; D remains unclear. The V gene lost 3 bases and the J gene lost 0 bases, with 12 bases spanning the gap. Germline values: CDR1 KGHSH, CDR2 LQKENI. There are 16 residues in the CDR3. The CDR3 sequence: CASSPPLHLSYNEQFF. The CDR3 DNA follows: TGTGCCAGCTCACCCCCTCTACACCTCTCCTACAATGAGCAGTTCTTC. Full variable domain (missing parts from reference TRBV18 and TRBJ2-1): NAGVMQNPRHLVRRRGQEARLRCSPMKGHSHVYWYRQLPEEGLKFMVYLQKENIIDESGMPKERFSAEFPKEGPSILRIQQVVRGDSAAYFCASSPPLHLSYNEQFFGPGTRLTVL.

This clonotype was counted many times. The chain joins TRBV15 to TRBJ1-2; no reliable D call. This CDR3 comprises 17 residues. Per the germline V gene, CDR1 is LNHNV and CDR2 is YYDKDF (reference sequence). V shed 0 bases and J shed 8 bases, with 22 bases lying between them. The CDR3 nucleotides read TGTGCCACCAGCAGAGAACTGACCGCAGTGACGTCCCTGGGCTACACCTTC. This encodes CATSRELTAVTSLGYTF.

As for this clonotype: Given a much more abundant clone one base away, this may be a read error. This chain links TRBV7-2 with TRBJ2-5, with TRBD2 matching over 13 bases. This CDR3 spans 17 amino acids. Germline CDR1 SGHTA, CDR2 FQGNSA. V lost 1 base, J lost 5 bases, and 7 bases stayed unmatched. This chain's CDR3 is CASSLGGTSGEQETQYF. The CDR3, as DNA: TGTGCCAGCAGCTTAGGAGGGACTAGCGGGGAGCAGGAGACCCAGTACTTC.

Notes on this clonotype: A much larger clone is a single base away; this may be a read error. V usage is TRBV2 and J usage is TRBJ1-1, with D maybe TRBD1 (5 bases). The CDR3 consists of 15 residues. V lost 9 bases, J lost 1 base, and 18 bases lay in between. Germline-derived CDR1 and CDR2 are SNHLY and FYNNEI. CDR3 in DNA: TGTGCCAGGATCAATCCGGGACGGAGGAACACTGAAGCTTTCTTT. Protein sequence: CARINPGRRNTEAFF.

The V and J genes are TRBV20-1 and TRBJ2-1; D remains ambiguous. From germline, CDR1 is DFQATT and CDR2 SNEGSKA (reference sequence). The CDR3 is 11 amino acids. The V end lost 3 bases, the J end lost 7 bases, and 7 bases lay between the germline ends. The CDR3 protein is CSASGQNEQFF. The DNA for the CDR3 is TGCAGTGCTAGTGGCCAGAATGAGCAGTTCTTC.

The genes are TRBV10-3 and TRBJ2-7, with unresolved D. CDR3 length equals 14 residues. Germline CDR1 reads ENHRY; CDR2 reads SYGVKD. V was shortened by 2 bases and J by 1 base, with 9 bases between the two germline ends. The CDR3 nucleotides are TGTGCCATCAGTGAGAGGGAATGGTCCTACGAGCAGTACTTC. The encoded protein is CAISEREWSYEQYF.

This clonotype came up a few times. J is TRBJ2-7 and V is TRBV20-1; 10 nucleotides agree with TRBD1. Unmatched junction bases numbered 5, after V lost 0 bases and J lost 0 bases. The V gene's germline CDR1 is DFQATT and CDR2 SNEGSKA (reference sequence). CDR3 size: 16 residues. CDR3 nucleotide sequence: TGCAGTGCTAGAGACGAAGGACAGGGGGGCTCCTACGAGCAGTACTTC. Translation: CSARDEGQGGSYEQYF.

This clonotype was observed at least ten times. V and J are TRBV12-3 or TRBV12-4 and TRBJ2-3; D tentatively fits TRBD1 or TRBD2 (6 bases each). Trimming took 4 bases from V and 3 from J, leaving 17 bases between them. The CDR3 has 16 amino acids. Here the CDR3 DNA reads TGTGCCAGCAGTTCCGTCCGAAGGGGGGAAACAGATACGCAGTATTTT. Protein product: CASSSVRRGETDTQYF.

The chain uses TRBV12-3 or TRBV12-4 and TRBJ2-7; D possibly corresponds to TRBD1 (6 bases). The CDR3 consists of 17 residues. The ends were cut back, 5 bases at V and 2 bases at J, with 22 bases in the middle. CDR3 region: CASSLRTVSTCPYEQYF. The CDR3 region has the DNA TGTGCCAGCAGTCTCCGGACAGTCTCAACTTGTCCCTACGAGCAGTACTTC.

This chain uses TRBV4-1 with TRBJ2-7; 11 bases match TRBD2. The CDR3 consists of 16 residues. Germline V gives CDR1 MGHRA, CDR2 YSYEKL. V dropped 4 bases and J dropped 8; count of bases not matched to a gene: 13. The CDR3, as DNA: TGCGCCAGCAGCCTACAACTAGCGGGAGAATCGTACAAGCAGTACTTC. This gives the protein CASSLQLAGESYKQYF.

This clonotype was detected ten times or more. This chain joins TRBV20-1 and TRBJ1-5, with no clear D. Between the trimmed V and J ends, which lost 0 bases and 5 bases, there was a span of 8 bases. CDR1 and CDR2 from the germline V gene are DFQATT and SNEGSKA (reference sequence). The CDR3 is made up of 13 amino acids. CDR3 region: CSARDDRDQPQHF. The CDR3 DNA follows: TGCAGTGCTAGAGATGATAGGGATCAGCCCCAGCATTTT.

The chain employs TRBV15 and TRBJ1-6; D is ambiguous. In germline, CDR1 is LNHNV, CDR2 YYDKDF (reference sequence). With 1 base removed from V and 5 bases from J, the gap between germline ends came to 3 bases. The CDR3 spans 13 residues. CDR3 sequence: CATSRANNSPLHF. CDR3 nucleotides: TGTGCCACCAGCAGAGCCAATAATTCACCCCTCCACTTT.

This clonotype was counted many times. The rearrangement joins TRBV3-1 to TRBJ2-4; D is unclear. Germline V gene sequence: CDR1 LGHDT, CDR2 YNNKEL (reference sequence). The V and J ends lost 1 base and 6 bases respectively, with 10 bases between them. This CDR3 spans 14 amino acids. The CDR3 sequence is CASSQGVAGNIQYF. The CDR3 DNA is TGTGCCAGCAGCCAAGGGGTAGCTGGAAACATTCAGTACTTC. Based on the CDR3 plus reference TRBV3-1 and TRBJ2-4, the full variable domain is DTAVSQTPKYLVTQMGNDKSIKCEQNLGHDTMYWYKQDSKKFLKIMFSYNNKELIINETVPNRFSPKSPDKAHLNLHINSLELGDSAVYFCASSQGVAGNIQYFGAGTRLSVL.